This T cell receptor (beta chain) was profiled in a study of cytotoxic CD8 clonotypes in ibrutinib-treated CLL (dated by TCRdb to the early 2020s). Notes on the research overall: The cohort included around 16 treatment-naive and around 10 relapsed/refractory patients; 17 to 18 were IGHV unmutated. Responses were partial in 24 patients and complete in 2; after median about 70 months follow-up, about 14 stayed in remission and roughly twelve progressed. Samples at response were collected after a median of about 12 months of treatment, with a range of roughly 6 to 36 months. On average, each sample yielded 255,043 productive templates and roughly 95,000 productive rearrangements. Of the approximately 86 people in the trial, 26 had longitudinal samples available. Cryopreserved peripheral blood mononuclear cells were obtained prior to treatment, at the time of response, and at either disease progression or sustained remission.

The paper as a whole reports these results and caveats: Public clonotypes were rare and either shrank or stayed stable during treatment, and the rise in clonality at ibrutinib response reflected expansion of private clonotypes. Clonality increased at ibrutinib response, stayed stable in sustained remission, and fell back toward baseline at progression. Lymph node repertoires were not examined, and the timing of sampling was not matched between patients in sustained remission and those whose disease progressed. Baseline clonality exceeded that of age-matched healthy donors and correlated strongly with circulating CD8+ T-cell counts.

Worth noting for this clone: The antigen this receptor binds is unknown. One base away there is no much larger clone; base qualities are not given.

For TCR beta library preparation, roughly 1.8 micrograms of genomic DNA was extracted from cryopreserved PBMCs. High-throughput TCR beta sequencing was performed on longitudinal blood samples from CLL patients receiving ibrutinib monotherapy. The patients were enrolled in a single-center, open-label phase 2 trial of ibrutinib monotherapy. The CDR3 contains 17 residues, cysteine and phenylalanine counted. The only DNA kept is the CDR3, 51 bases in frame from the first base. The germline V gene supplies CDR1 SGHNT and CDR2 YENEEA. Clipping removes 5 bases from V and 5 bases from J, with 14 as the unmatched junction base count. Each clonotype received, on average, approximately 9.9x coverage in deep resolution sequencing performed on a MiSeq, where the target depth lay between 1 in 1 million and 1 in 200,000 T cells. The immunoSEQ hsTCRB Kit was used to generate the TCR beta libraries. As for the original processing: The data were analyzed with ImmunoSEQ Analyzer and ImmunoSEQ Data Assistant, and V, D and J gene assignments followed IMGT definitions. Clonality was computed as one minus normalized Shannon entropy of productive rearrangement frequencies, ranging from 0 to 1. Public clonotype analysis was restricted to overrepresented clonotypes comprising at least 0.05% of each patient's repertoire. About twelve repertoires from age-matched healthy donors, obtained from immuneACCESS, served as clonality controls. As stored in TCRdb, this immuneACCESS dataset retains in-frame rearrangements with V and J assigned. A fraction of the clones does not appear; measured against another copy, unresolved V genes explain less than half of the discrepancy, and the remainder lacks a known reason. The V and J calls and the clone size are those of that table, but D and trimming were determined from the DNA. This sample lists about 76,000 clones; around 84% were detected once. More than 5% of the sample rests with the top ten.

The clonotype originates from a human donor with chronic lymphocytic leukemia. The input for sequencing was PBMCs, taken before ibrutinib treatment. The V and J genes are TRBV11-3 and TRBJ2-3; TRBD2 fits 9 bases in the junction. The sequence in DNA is TGTGCCAGCAGCCTCAGCGGTAGTAGCGGGAGACGAGATACGCAGTATTTT. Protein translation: CASSLSGSSGRRDTQYF.